These 13 T cell receptor beta chains were all obtained from the same sample, sequenced in a study of OX40 agonist ivuxolimab in advanced cancers. The library was obtained by the immunoSEQ multiplex PCR assay. Entries here come from immuneACCESS through TCRdb and include only in-frame sequences with V and J called. Some clones fail to appear in such tables; in the studies checked, an unresolved V gene covers under half of the shortfall, and the cause of the remainder is unknown. The sample data list approximately 45,000 clones, and over 75% of these were observed just once. The ten largest clones add up to about 17% of the sample. Specimen: CD4+ or CD8+ T cells sorted from blood, collected in a trial of the OX40 agonist ivuxolimab. Every receptor here comes from an adult with an advanced solid tumor such as melanoma, head and neck, liver or kidney cancer.

The gene calls are TRBV5-1 and TRBJ1-4; 10 bases map to TRBD1. Germline V gives CDR1 SGHRS, CDR2 YFSETQ. The CDR3 covers 17 residues. Trimming removed 4 bases from V and 4 bases from J; junction bases left unmatched: 10. The chain's CDR3 is CASSLGTGAESNEKLFF. The DNA for the CDR3 is TGCGCCAGCAGCCTAGGGACAGGGGCAGAAAGTAATGAAAAACTGTTTTTT.

This sequence joins TRBV18 and TRBJ2-5; perhaps TRBD1 as D (5 bases). Between the trimmed V and J ends, which lost 0 bases and 5 bases, there was a span of 13 bases. Germline V gene sequence: CDR1 KGHSH, CDR2 LQKENI. The CDR3 contains 15 residues. CDR3 sequence reads: CASSPPGRSGETQYF. CDR3 nucleotide sequence: TGTGCCAGCTCACCACCGGGGCGCAGTGGGGAGACCCAGTACTTC.

The chain uses TRBV11-2 and TRBJ2-5, with a weak D call TRBD2 (5 bases). V was shortened by 3 bases and J by 5 bases, with 16 bases between the two germline ends. CDR1 SGHAT and CDR2 FQNNGV come from the germline V gene. This CDR3 spans 15 amino acids. The CDR3 reads CASSFRRNRRETQYF. The DNA of the CDR3 is TGTGCCAGCAGCTTTCGCCGGAATAGGAGGGAGACCCAGTACTTC.

V and J are TRBV19 and TRBJ1-2; D gene uncertain. Germline CDR1 reads LNHDA; CDR2 reads SQIVND (reference sequence). The CDR3 runs 17 residues. Trimming stripped 4 bases from V and 0 bases from J, with 18 bases between. CDR3 sequence reads: CASSNWPELSANYGYTF. The DNA for the CDR3 is TGTGCCAGTAGTAACTGGCCAGAGCTATCAGCTAACTATGGCTACACCTTC.

The genes are TRBV5-1 and TRBJ2-1; TRBD2 aligns across 12 bases. CDR1 is SGHRS, CDR2 YFSETQ, per germline. The J segment lost 0 bases and the V segment lost 1 base, leaving 2 bases of the junction unmatched. The CDR3 length is 17 residues. The CDR3 region is CASSLTSGGTSYNEQFF. The CDR3 nucleotides are TGCGCCAGCAGCTTGACTAGCGGGGGGACCTCCTACAATGAGCAGTTCTTC.

The chain employs TRBV29-1 and TRBJ2-7, with unresolved D. CDR1 SQVTM and CDR2 ANQGSEA come from the germline V gene. V was trimmed by 6 bases and J by 1 base, leaving 13 bases between them. There are 13 residues in the CDR3. CDR3 amino acids: CSVRTESSYEQYV. In nucleotides, the CDR3 is TGCAGCGTCAGGACCGAGTCATCCTACGAGCAGTACGTC.

The chain has TRBV19 and TRBJ2-1, with D possibly being TRBD1 or TRBD2 (6 bases each). Germline V gene lookup returns CDR1 LNHDA and CDR2 SQIVND (reference sequence). Trimming pared 5 bases from V and 6 bases from J, leaving 14 bases between. The CDR3 contains 14 residues. CDR3 DNA sequence: TGTGCCAGTAGTCCCGAGGGGGGTGCCAATGAGCAGTTCTTC. Amino acids: CASSPEGGANEQFF.

Sample share makes this clone hyperexpanded. The chain links TRBV4-2 to TRBJ1-6, with 7 bases matching TRBD1. V lost 3 bases, J lost 8 bases, and 10 bases stayed unmatched. CDR1 and CDR2 (germline): LGHNA, YNFKEQ. The CDR3 extends over 16 amino acids. The CDR3 region is CASSQETGEGDSPLHF. The CDR3, as DNA: TGTGCCAGCAGCCAGGAAACAGGGGAAGGTGATTCACCCCTCCACTTT.

The V gene is TRBV7-2, the J gene TRBJ2-7; D ambiguous. V lost 5 bases and J lost 2, with 7 bases in between. The CDR3 length is 12 residues. The germline gives CDR1 SGHTA, CDR2 FQGNSA. CDR3 nucleotides: TGTGCCAGCAGCACCCACACCTACGAGCAGTACTTC. This encodes CASSTHTYEQYF.

The rearrangement uses TRBV7-6 and TRBJ1-3; D is ambiguous. The CDR3 is 15 amino acids. Trimming left V 5 bases short and J 0 bases short, with 11 bases between. The germline V gene has CDR1 SGHVS and CDR2 FNYEAQ. The CDR3 region has the DNA TGTGCCAGCAGCATAGACCTTAGCTCTGGAAACACCATATATTTT. Residues: CASSIDLSSGNTIYF.

The chain carries TRBV4-3 and TRBJ1-1; maybe TRBD1 (6 bases). V lost 0 bases and J lost 7, with 18 bases in between. CDR1 and CDR2 (germline): LGHNA, YSLEER. The CDR3 loop spans 16 amino acids. The CDR3 sequence is CASSQDRGGVESEAFF. The CDR3 coding sequence is TGCGCCAGCAGCCAAGATAGGGGGGGGGTGGAGAGTGAAGCTTTCTTT.

This chain joins TRBV11-1 and TRBJ1-3, with D perhaps TRBD1 (5 bases). The V gene's germline CDR1 is SGHAT and CDR2 FQDESV (reference sequence). Deletions cut 5 bases from V and 0 bases from J, with 11 bases between. The CDR3 spans 15 residues. The DNA for the CDR3 is TGTGCCAGCAGCCCGGGACGCTACTCTGGAAACACCATATATTTT. Its protein product is CASSPGRYSGNTIYF.

This sequence joins TRBV4-1 and TRBJ1-5, with D hard to call. The V gene lost 3 bases and the J gene lost 7 bases, with 10 bases spanning the gap. CDR1 is MGHRA and CDR2 is YSYEKL in the germline V gene. The CDR3 contains 13 residues. This CDR3 reads CASSQAGGQPQHF. In nucleotides, the CDR3 is TGCGCCAGCAGCCAGGCGGGTGGGCAGCCCCAGCATTTT.